These T cell receptor beta chains were read from a single sample in a study of CD8 T cells in ankylosing spondylitis. MiXCR, run by TCRdb on the 5' RACE reads, gives a single entry per CDR3 protein. This sample has more than 250,000 distinct CDR3 sequences; about 9.9% occur once, and the top ten carry roughly 9.2%. The sequenced sample consisted of blood, either unsorted or a sorted T cell fraction (not recorded which). Source of these receptors: a female donor with ankylosing spondylitis or in good health (not recorded which). CDR3s include the opening cysteine and the closing phenylalanine or tryptophan. D genes are given only for firm matches. The listing skips clone size in some rows; elsewhere it reads once, few, many or a size class.

D gene	clone size	V gene	J gene	CDR3 protein	CDR3 DNA
.	many	TRBV20-1	TRBJ2-7	CSAAGRAYEQYF	TGCAGTGCAGCCGGGAGAGCCTACGAGCAGTACTTC
TRBD2	.	TRBV3-1	TRBJ2-3	CASRSSGRQYF	TGTGCCAGCAGATCTAGCGGGAGACAGTATTTT
.	many	TRBV5-1	TRBJ1-4	CASSQVGGEKLFF	TGCGCCAGCAGCCAAGTGGGTGGCGAAAAACTGTTTTTT
.	many	TRBV19	TRBJ1-2	CASRSGGVYGYTF	TGTGCCAGTAGATCCGGGGGGGTCTATGGCTACACCTTC
.	many	TRBV3-1	TRBJ1-6	CASSQWGAGENSPLHF	TGTGCCAGCAGCCAATGGGGCGCGGGAGAGAATTCACCCCTCCACTTT
.	many	TRBV29-1	TRBJ2-1	CSVGYNEQFF	TGCAGCGTTGGATACAATGAGCAGTTCTTC
.	few	TRBV19	TRBJ1-5	CASSVREGRPSNQPQHF	TGTGCCAGTAGTGTCCGGGAGGGGAGGCCTAGCAATCAGCCCCAGCATTTT
TRBD2	many	TRBV4-2	TRBJ2-2	CASSQDRLAGGTGELFF	TGTGCCAGCAGCCAAGATAGGCTAGCGGGAGGCACCGGGGAGCTGTTTTTT
.	few	TRBV1	TRBJ1-1	CTSSPTFNTEAFF	TGCACCAGCAGCCCCACTTTTAACACTGAAGCTTTCTTT
TRBD2	.	TRBV5-1	TRBJ2-7	CASSLLASGRYEQYF	TGCGCCAGCAGCTTGCTGGCTAGCGGGCGGTACGAGCAGTACTTC
.	many	TRBV10-3	TRBJ2-5	CAISLSSSVGPETQYF	TGTGCCATCAGCCTATCGAGCTCAGTCGGCCCAGAGACCCAGTACTTC
.	many	TRBV27	TRBJ2-3	CASKEGHGSTDTQYF	TGTGCCAGCAAGGAGGGCCATGGTAGCACAGATACGCAGTATTTT
.	few	TRBV5-1	TRBJ1-2	CASSSESGDYGYTF	TGCGCCAGCAGCTCAGAATCAGGGGACTATGGCTACACCTTC
TRBD1	few	TRBV9	TRBJ2-2	CASSVGRGPRTGELFF	TGTGCCAGCAGCGTAGGTAGGGGGCCTCGCACCGGGGAGCTGTTTTTT
.	many	TRBV3-1	TRBJ2-1	CASSQDAGGGHLYNEQFF	TGTGCCAGCAGCCAAGATGCCGGCGGGGGACACCTCTACAATGAGCAGTTCTTC
.	many	TRBV6-1	TRBJ2-3	CASSVSGLYTDTQYF	TGTGCCAGCAGTGTATCGGGACTCTACACAGATACGCAGTATTTT
.	few	TRBV6-2/TRBV6-3	TRBJ2-4	CASSYRGWEANTKNIQYF	TGTGCCAGCAGTTATCGAGGGTGGGAAGCAAACACCAAAAACATTCAGTACTTC
.	many	TRBV20-1	TRBJ2-5	CSASVIKQGLHETQYF	TGCAGTGCTAGCGTAATTAAGCAGGGGCTTCACGAGACCCAGTACTTC